These T cell receptor beta chains were read from a single sample in a study of blood T cells in healthy people across ages. TCRdb fed the 5' RACE reads into MiXCR, producing one record per CDR3 protein. The sample lists roughly 830,000 distinct CDR3 sequences; approximately 59% were seen once. The sequenced material came from blood. These receptors all come from a man in his thirties or forties in good health. CDR3s include the opening cysteine and the closing phenylalanine or tryptophan. The D gene is left open where the match is weak. Some rows mark clone size as missing; the rest say once, few, many or name a class of expanded clone.

TRBV6-2/TRBV6-3	TRBJ1-5	-	-	CASTNFDVQPQHF	TGTGCCAGCACCAACTTTGACGTCCAGCCCCAGCATTTT
TRBV27	TRBJ2-1	-	few	CASRQFYEQFF	TGTGCCAGCAGACAGTTTTATGAGCAGTTCTTC
TRBV10-3	TRBJ1-1	-	-	CAISGTRVADTEAFF	TGTGCCATCAGTGGGACCAGGGTTGCGGACACTGAAGCTTTCTTT
TRBV7-9	TRBJ2-1	TRBD2	-	CASSLAAGPRVDEQFF	TGTGCCAGCAGCTTAGCAGCGGGGCCCCGGGTCGATGAGCAGTTCTTC
TRBV6-6	TRBJ2-5	-	-	CASSYRQTETQYF	TGTGCCAGCAGTTACAGACAGACAGAGACCCAGTACTTC
TRBV6-6	TRBJ1-4	-	-	CASSTQGFQTPKLFF	TGTGCCAGCAGTACACAGGGATTCCAAACCCCAAAACTGTTTTTT
TRBV7-3	TRBJ2-1	-	many	CASSLQDSYNEQFF	TGTGCCAGCAGTTTACAGGACAGCTACAATGAGCAGTTCTTC
TRBV11-2	TRBJ2-5	-	-	CASSPGVGKTQYF	TGTGCCAGCAGTCCCGGCGTAGGAAAGACCCAGTACTTC
TRBV4-3	TRBJ2-1	-	-	CASSQGSTRGDEQFF	TGCGCCAGCAGCCAAGGTAGCACAAGGGGGGATGAGCAGTTCTTC
TRBV28	TRBJ2-7	TRBD1	-	CASSETGTATYEQYF	TGTGCCAGCAGTGAGACCGGGACAGCAACCTACGAGCAGTACTTC
TRBV10-3	TRBJ2-7	-	-	CAISGSRGDHEQYF	TGTGCCATCAGTGGTTCCCGGGGAGACCACGAGCAGTACTTC
TRBV7-2	TRBJ2-1	-	-	CASRQPSAYNEQFF	TGTGCCAGCAGACAGCCTTCCGCGTACAATGAGCAGTTCTTC
TRBV6-2/TRBV6-3	TRBJ2-3	TRBD2	-	CASSSQSGGATDTQYF	TGTGCCAGCAGCTCACAAAGCGGGGGGGCCACAGATACGCAGTATTTT
TRBV5-4	TRBJ1-2	-	-	CASSANTDSSYGYTF	TGTGCCAGCAGCGCCAATACGGACAGCTCCTATGGCTACACCTTC
TRBV5-1	TRBJ2-6	-	-	CASSSTGFSGANVLTF	TGCGCCAGCAGCTCGACAGGTTTCTCTGGGGCCAACGTCCTGACTTTC
TRBV10-3	TRBJ2-4	-	few	CAISESGGREQYF	TGTGCCATCAGTGAGTCGGGCGGGCGAGAGCAGTACTTC
TRBV6-2/TRBV6-3	TRBJ2-1	-	few	CASRQRGGEQFF	TGTGCCAGCCGCCAGAGAGGTGGTGAGCAGTTCTTC
TRBV7-9	TRBJ1-2	-	few	CASSLAADGYGYTF	TGTGCCAGCAGCTTAGCCGCGGACGGCTATGGCTACACCTTC
TRBV2	TRBJ2-1	TRBD1	-	CASSESGTEHNEQFF	TGTGCCAGCAGTGAGTCCGGGACAGAACACAATGAGCAGTTCTTC
TRBV5-1	TRBJ2-3	TRBD1	-	CASSTTRDRSTDTQYF	TGCGCCAGCAGCACAACCCGGGACAGAAGCACAGATACGCAGTATTTT
TRBV5-4	TRBJ2-7	-	-	CASSLEQGFHEQYF	TGTGCCAGCAGCTTGGAGCAGGGTTTCCACGAGCAGTACTTC
TRBV28	TRBJ2-7	-	-	CASTPVAWDLYEQYF	TGTGCCAGCACCCCGGTAGCCTGGGACCTCTACGAGCAGTACTTC
TRBV20-1	TRBJ1-5	-	-	CSARGISNQPQHF	TGCAGTGCTAGAGGGATCAGCAATCAGCCCCAGCATTTT
TRBV20-1	TRBJ1-5	-	few	CSAPDRYSNQPQHF	TGCAGTGCTCCGGACAGATATAGCAATCAGCCCCAGCATTTT
TRBV29-1	TRBJ2-6	-	-	CSVSTNPGANVLTF	TGCAGCGTTTCTACAAACCCTGGGGCCAACGTCCTGACTTTC
TRBV6-1	TRBJ2-7	TRBD2	-	CASSETSGGWVSYEQYF	TGTGCCAGCAGTGAGACTAGCGGCGGGTGGGTTTCCTACGAGCAGTACTTC
TRBV20-1	TRBJ2-6	TRBD1	few	CSAIRTGSFSSGANVLTF	TGCAGTGCCATTCGGACAGGTTCCTTTTCCTCTGGGGCCAACGTCCTGACTTTC
TRBV15	TRBJ2-7	-	-	CATSRDRVSSYEQYF	TGTGCCACCAGCAGAGACAGGGTGAGCTCCTACGAGCAGTACTTC
TRBV12-3/TRBV12-4	TRBJ2-5	TRBD2	-	CASSPPGGLAKTQYF	TGTGCCAGCAGTCCTCCCGGGGGACTAGCGAAGACCCAGTACTTC
TRBV6-2/TRBV6-3	TRBJ2-3	TRBD2	-	CASSRRLAGFVDTQYF	TGTGCCAGCAGCCGCAGACTAGCGGGCTTTGTAGATACGCAGTATTTT
TRBV7-2	TRBJ2-1	-	-	CASWRGAYNEQFF	TGTGCCAGCTGGCGCGGGGCCTACAATGAGCAGTTCTTC
TRBV29-1	TRBJ2-1	TRBD1	-	CSVGQGNEQFF	TGCAGCGTTGGACAGGGGAATGAGCAGTTCTTC
TRBV28	TRBJ2-7	-	-	CASSLGAGDYEQYF	TGTGCCAGCAGTTTAGGCGCAGGGGACTACGAGCAGTACTTC
TRBV12-3/TRBV12-4	TRBJ1-2	-	-	CASSLESGYTF	TGTGCCAGCAGTTTAGAGTCGGGCTACACCTTC
TRBV27	TRBJ1-6	TRBD1	-	CASSGLTGGNSPLHF	TGTGCCAGCAGTGGCCTGACAGGGGGAAATTCACCCCTCCACTTT
TRBV28	TRBJ1-6	-	once	CASSLAEEVLRSPLHF	TGTGCCAGCAGTTTGGCGGAGGAGGTTCTGCGATCACCCCTCCACTTT
TRBV12-3/TRBV12-4	TRBJ2-5	TRBD2	few	CASSFGLAGETQYF	TGTGCCAGCAGTTTCGGGTTAGCGGGAGAGACCCAGTACTTC
TRBV29-1	TRBJ1-2	-	few	CSVGRNYGYTF	TGCAGCGTTGGACGGAACTATGGCTACACCTTC
TRBV7-8	TRBJ2-1	TRBD1	once	CAGSPPSGTGVNEQFF	TGTGCCGGCAGCCCCCCTTCTGGGACAGGGGTCAATGAGCAGTTCTTC
TRBV9	TRBJ2-1	TRBD2	-	CASNKAGASYNEQFF	TGTGCCAGCAACAAAGCGGGGGCCTCCTACAATGAGCAGTTCTTC
TRBV18	TRBJ2-1	TRBD1	few	CASSPATGGIHNEQFF	TGTGCCAGCTCCCCTGCGACAGGGGGGATCCACAATGAGCAGTTCTTC
TRBV29-1	TRBJ2-7	TRBD2	-	CSAFLAGAPGQYF	TGCAGCGCATTTCTAGCGGGGGCACCGGGGCAGTACTTC
TRBV10-3	TRBJ1-1	-	few	CAIRKGGNTEAFF	TGTGCCATCCGAAAGGGAGGGAACACTGAAGCTTTCTTT
TRBV4-2	TRBJ2-1	TRBD2	-	CASSQPSGGAETQFF	TGTGCCAGCAGCCAACCTAGCGGGGGGGCGGAGACCCAGTTCTTC
TRBV29-1	TRBJ1-2	-	-	CSVAVNYGYTF	TGCAGCGTTGCAGTTAACTATGGCTACACCTTC
TRBV24-1	TRBJ2-3	-	-	CATSAPGRGTDTQYF	TGTGCCACCAGTGCACCGGGACGGGGCACAGATACGCAGTATTTT
TRBV5-6	TRBJ2-5	-	-	CASSLIGTTSQETQYF	TGTGCCAGCAGCTTGATTGGGACCACTAGTCAAGAGACCCAGTACTTC
TRBV29-1	TRBJ1-2	TRBD1	-	CSVRGVNYGYTF	TGCAGCGTCAGGGGGGTTAACTATGGCTACACCTTC
TRBV4-2	TRBJ1-2	TRBD1	-	CASSQRQGISYGYTF	TGTGCCAGCAGCCAGAGACAGGGTATCAGCTATGGCTACACCTTC